A selection of T cell receptor beta chains follows, all from one sample in a study of blood T cell repertoires in COVID-19. Generated by immunoSEQ multiplex PCR, the TCRdb table keeps only in-frame clones and is missing some. The table lists 55,000 or so clones, approximately 80% of them singletons. Specimen: peripheral blood. The receptors derive from a man aged 25 to 40 with COVID-19, enrolled during active disease. CDR3s include the opening cysteine and the closing phenylalanine or tryptophan. D genes are given only for firm matches. Clone size is not always given. Where it is, it says once, few, many or a class for expanded clones.

TGTGCCTGGAGTACACAGAGTTACGAGCAGTACTTC | CAWSTQSYEQYF | 12 | - | - | TRBJ2-7 | TRBV30
TGTGCCAGTACTACAGGTTTAAGAGGCTACACCTTC | CASTTGLRGYTF | 12 | - | - | TRBJ1-2 | TRBV19
TGTGCCAGTAGTCCTCCACACCTAGCGGGAGCTGACAATGAGCAGTTCTTC | CASSPPHLAGADNEQFF | 17 | - | TRBD2 | TRBJ2-1 | TRBV19
TGTGCCAGCAGCCTCTCTAGCACAGATACGCAGTATTTT | CASSLSSTDTQYF | 13 | - | - | TRBJ2-3 | TRBV13
TGTGCCAGCAGCCTGGGACTAGCGGGAGGTCCCGGGGACGAGCAGTACTTC | CASSLGLAGGPGDEQYF | 17 | once | TRBD2 | TRBJ2-7 | TRBV7-9
TGTGCCAGCAGTACCGGACAGGGGTACAATCAGCCCCAGCATTTT | CASSTGQGYNQPQHF | 15 | - | TRBD1 | TRBJ1-5 | TRBV6-5
TGTGCCAGCAGTGAAGCCACTAGCGGCTCCTACGAGCAGTACTTC | CASSEATSGSYEQYF | 15 | - | TRBD2 | TRBJ2-7 | TRBV6-1
TGTGCCAGCAGGGGACAGTACACTGAAGCTTTCTTT | CASRGQYTEAFF | 12 | - | TRBD1 | TRBJ1-1 | TRBV27
TGTGCCATCAGTATTTTGAGTACCTTCTCTGGAAACACCATATATTTT | CAISILSTFSGNTIYF | 16 | many | - | TRBJ1-3 | TRBV10-3
TGTGCCAGCACGCCCAGGGGTTTGGGTTACGAGCAGTACTTC | CASTPRGLGYEQYF | 14 | - | - | TRBJ2-7 | TRBV6-5
TGCGCCAGCAGCCAAGATAGCGGGAGTTCCGGGCCCCAGCATTTT | CASSQDSGSSGPQHF | 15 | - | - | TRBJ1-5 | TRBV4-1
TGTGCCAGCAGCGTTTTTGCGGCATCGTATAATGAGCAGTTCTTC | CASSVFAASYNEQFF | 15 | - | - | TRBJ2-1 | TRBV9
TGTGCCAGTAGTACCCGGAGTCTTGAAAAACTGTTTTTT | CASSTRSLEKLFF | 13 | - | - | TRBJ1-4 | TRBV19
TGTGCCAGCTCAACCCCTCGCGGGACAGGGGATGAAAAACTGTTTTTT | CASSTPRGTGDEKLFF | 16 | - | TRBD1 | TRBJ1-4 | TRBV18
TGTGCCTGGAGTCCCCCAGGGTGGGGGGTTAACACCATATATTTT | CAWSPPGWGVNTIYF | 15 | - | - | TRBJ1-3 | TRBV30
TGCGCCAGCAGCTTGGATAGGGGCGGGAGGGCCGCGGGGCAGTTCTTC | CASSLDRGGRAAGQFF | 16 | few | TRBD2 | TRBJ2-1 | TRBV5-1
TGTGCCAGCAGTTCCTACTCGGGGATTCAGCCCCAGCATTTT | CASSSYSGIQPQHF | 14 | - | - | TRBJ1-5 | TRBV28
TGTGCCAGTAGTATCCGCGGCAGGGTCTATGGCTACACCTTC | CASSIRGRVYGYTF | 14 | - | - | TRBJ1-2 | TRBV19
TGTGCCAGCAGTTTAATAGGGGACTACTACGAGCAGTACTTC | CASSLIGDYYEQYF | 14 | - | TRBD2 | TRBJ2-7 | TRBV27
TGTGCCAGCAGTTTATTTCCGGGACAGGGTGACCATGAGCAGTTCTTC | CASSLFPGQGDHEQFF | 16 | - | TRBD1 | TRBJ2-1 | TRBV28
TGTGCCAGTAGTACCTGGCAGAACTATGGCTACACCTTC | CASSTWQNYGYTF | 13 | few | - | TRBJ1-2 | TRBV19
TGTGCCAGCTCACCAAGGTCGGGGGGAAGCACAGATACGCAGTATTTT | CASSPRSGGSTDTQYF | 16 | - | TRBD2 | TRBJ2-3 | TRBV18
TGTGCCAGCAGCCCGAGCGGGGACCGATACAATGAGCAGTTCTTC | CASSPSGDRYNEQFF | 15 | - | TRBD2 | TRBJ2-1 | TRBV3-1/TRBV3-2
TGTGCCAGTACCTCACAGGGGGCGATCGGCTACACCTTC | CASTSQGAIGYTF | 13 | - | TRBD1 | TRBJ1-2 | TRBV19
TGTGCCAGCAGCGTTCTGGCGGGCCCTGGGGATACGCAGTATTTT | CASSVLAGPGDTQYF | 15 | - | - | TRBJ2-3 | TRBV9
TGTGCCAGCAGCAGAGGGGGTATCGGCTCTGGAAACACCATATATTTT | CASSRGGIGSGNTIYF | 16 | - | - | TRBJ1-3 | TRBV5-4
TGTGCCAGTAGTACAGGGGCACCCCTCCACTTT | CASSTGAPLHF | 11 | - | - | TRBJ1-6 | TRBV19
TGTGCCAGCAGCTTACAACCAGATTACAATGAGCAGTTCTTC | CASSLQPDYNEQFF | 14 | - | - | TRBJ2-1 | TRBV7-3
TGTGCCAGCAGCTTACCCGGGACAGACCTCAACACCGGGGAGCTGTTTTTT | CASSLPGTDLNTGELFF | 17 | - | TRBD1 | TRBJ2-2 | TRBV7-8
TGTGCCAGCAGTCCCCGGGGGGTGGCAGATACGCAGTATTTT | CASSPRGVADTQYF | 14 | - | TRBD2 | TRBJ2-3 | TRBV6-5
TGTGCCAGCAGTTTGGGGGGGGCAAGGTACATTCAGTACTTC | CASSLGGARYIQYF | 14 | - | - | TRBJ2-4 | TRBV27
TGTGCCAGCTCACCAGGGACAGAAGAGACCCAGTACTTC | CASSPGTEETQYF | 13 | - | TRBD1 | TRBJ2-5 | TRBV18
TGTGCCAGCGCGGGACAGGGCACCTTGTACAATGAGCAGTTCTTC | CASAGQGTLYNEQFF | 15 | - | TRBD1 | TRBJ2-1 | TRBV18
TGTGCCAGTAGTATAGAACTAGCGGGGGCCTACAATGAGCAGTTCTTC | CASSIELAGAYNEQFF | 16 | - | TRBD2 | TRBJ2-1 | TRBV19
TGTGCCTGGAGTATAACAGGGGCGGGGGAGCTGTTTTTT | CAWSITGAGELFF | 13 | - | TRBD1 | TRBJ2-2 | TRBV30
TGTGCCAGCAGTGAGGAGGCGGCTAACTATGGCTACACCTTC | CASSEEAANYGYTF | 14 | - | - | TRBJ1-2 | TRBV2
TGCGCCAGCGGACTAAACCGTAGCGGGATTTCTCAAGAGACCCAGTACTTC | CASGLNRSGISQETQYF | 17 | - | TRBD2 | TRBJ2-5 | TRBV5-1
TGTGCCAGCAGCCAACAGGGTGGGCGGGAGACCCAGTACTTC | CASSQQGGRETQYF | 14 | - | - | TRBJ2-5 | TRBV13
TGTGCCAGCAGCTTGGGATGGACCGGGACATCTGGCGAGCAGTACTTC | CASSLGWTGTSGEQYF | 16 | - | - | TRBJ2-7 | TRBV5-5
TGTGCCAGCAGTACTCGGACCATGGAGGTTGAAAAACTGTTTTTT | CASSTRTMEVEKLFF | 15 | - | - | TRBJ1-4 | TRBV2
TGTGCCTGGGCAAGGACAGGAGGCACAGATACGCAGTATTTT | CAWARTGGTDTQYF | 14 | - | TRBD1 | TRBJ2-3 | TRBV30
TGTGCCAGCAGCTCCGACAGGGGGCGAACTGAAGCTTTCTTT | CASSSDRGRTEAFF | 14 | - | TRBD1 | TRBJ1-1 | TRBV7-2
TGTGCCATCAGTCCCTCGGCGGGGGTATTCTACAATGAGCAGTTCTTC | CAISPSAGVFYNEQFF | 16 | - | TRBD2 | TRBJ2-1 | TRBV10-3
TGTGCCACCAGTGACCCCGACAGGGCGGAAGCTTTCTTT | CATSDPDRAEAFF | 13 | - | TRBD1 | TRBJ1-1 | TRBV24-1
TGCGCCAGCAGCTTGTCCCCCAGCGGGGGGGCCGATGAGCAGTTCTTC | CASSLSPSGGADEQFF | 16 | - | TRBD2 | TRBJ2-1 | TRBV5-1
TGTGCCAGCAGTTCGACAGGGTATGGCTACACCTTC | CASSSTGYGYTF | 12 | - | TRBD1 | TRBJ1-2 | TRBV28
TGTGCCAGCAGCGCAAGCGGGAGCGGCTCCTACGAGCAGTACTTC | CASSASGSGSYEQYF | 15 | - | TRBD2 | TRBJ2-7 | TRBV9
TGTGCCAGCAGTTTAAACCCAGGGATCGCGGCCGGGGAGCTGTTTTTT | CASSLNPGIAAGELFF | 16 | - | - | TRBJ2-2 | TRBV27
TGTGCCAGCAGTTTAAGACAGACCTCTGGAAACACCATATATTTT | CASSLRQTSGNTIYF | 15 | - | - | TRBJ1-3 | TRBV28
TGTGCCAGCAGCTTCCAGGGCCTGGGGAACAATGAGCAGTTCTTC | CASSFQGLGNNEQFF | 15 | once | - | TRBJ2-1 | TRBV7-9
TGTGCCAGCAGTTACTCACGACGGCAGGGCAACGAGCAGTACTTC | CASSYSRRQGNEQYF | 15 | - | - | TRBJ2-7 | TRBV6-5
TGTGCCAGCTCACCCTCTAGCGGGAGCACAGATACGCAGTATTTT | CASSPSSGSTDTQYF | 15 | - | TRBD2 | TRBJ2-3 | TRBV18
TGTGCCAGCAGTGTAGAGGGACAGACTAACTATGGCTACACCTTC | CASSVEGQTNYGYTF | 15 | few | TRBD1 | TRBJ1-2 | TRBV2
TGTGCCAGCACCCGTGTGGGGAGGGATCAGCCCCAGCATTTT | CASTRVGRDQPQHF | 14 | - | - | TRBJ1-5 | TRBV6-5
TGTGCCTGGAGTTCCCTACGCTACGAGCAGTACTTC | CAWSSLRYEQYF | 12 | - | - | TRBJ2-7 | TRBV30
TGTGCCTGGAGTGTGGAGGGGACCGGGGAGCTGTTTTTT | CAWSVEGTGELFF | 13 | - | - | TRBJ2-2 | TRBV30
TGTGCCAGCAGCTCCCCGGGACAGGGTAATCTTCCCTATAATTCACCCCTCCACTTT | CASSSPGQGNLPYNSPLHF | 19 | - | TRBD1 | TRBJ1-6 | TRBV7-2